The sample holds many counts of the clone carrying this T cell receptor beta chain. The target antigen is unknown. The record originates from a study of glioma-infiltrating T cells. Using RNA template, CDR3s of TCR alpha and beta were amplified with iRepertoire arm-PCR. TCRdb used MiXCR to reprocess the multiplex PCR reads, holding one entry per CDR3 protein. The sample includes approximately 190,000 distinct CDR3 sequences, around 30% of them seen just once. General observations from the study: Non-neoplastic patients had below-expected tissue-blood divergence, while all gliomas exceeded expectation.

V was pared by 4 bases and J by 5 bases, with 9 bases of the junction left unmatched. The CDR3 length is 16 residues. Germline lookup yields CDR1 SGHTA and CDR2 FQGNSA. The receptor was isolated from a human donor with low-grade glioma or glioblastoma, undergoing nonglioma brain surgery, or in good health (not recorded which). Sequencing was performed on glioma tissue, nonneoplastic brain tissue, or PBMCs (not recorded which). This chain joins TRBV7-2 and TRBJ1-2; the match to TRBD1 covers 11 bases. CDR3 sequence reads: CASSSGGTGGLYGYTF. CDR3 nucleotide sequence: TGTGCCAGCAGCTCTGGCGGGACAGGGGGTTTATATGGCTACACCTTC. The full variable domain, with the rest looked up from reference TRBV7-2 and TRBJ1-2, is GAGVSQSPSNKVTEKGKDVELRCDPISGHTALYWYRQSLGQGLEFLIYFQGNSAPDKSGLPSDRFSAERTGGSVSTLTIQRTQQEDSAVYLCASSSGGTGGLYGYTFGSGTRLTVV.